This T cell receptor beta chain came from a study of neoadjuvant nivolumab and ipilimumab in lung cancer. Germline CDR1 reads SGHDT; CDR2 reads YYEEEE. Trimming shortened V by 0 bases and J by 14 bases, and 11 bases separated the two germline ends. This CDR3 region has 11 residues. Study-level points and caveats: Pathologic regression was not significantly tied to TCR clonality.

Remarks on this clone: Its antigen is unidentified.

Libraries were prepared by immunoSEQ multiplex PCR; TCRdb keeps only in-frame clonotypes and omits some of them. This table holds roughly 30,000 clones, approximately 90% found once. V and J are TRBV5-6 and TRBJ1-2; D unresolved. The clonotype comes from an adult with non-small cell lung cancer. Sequencing was performed on peripheral blood, taken after neoadjuvant nivolumab, alone or with ipilimumab, at or shortly before surgery. The CDR3 DNA follows: TGTGCCAGCAGCTTGGGGACGGTGGGGACCTTC. Translating gives CASSLGTVGTF.